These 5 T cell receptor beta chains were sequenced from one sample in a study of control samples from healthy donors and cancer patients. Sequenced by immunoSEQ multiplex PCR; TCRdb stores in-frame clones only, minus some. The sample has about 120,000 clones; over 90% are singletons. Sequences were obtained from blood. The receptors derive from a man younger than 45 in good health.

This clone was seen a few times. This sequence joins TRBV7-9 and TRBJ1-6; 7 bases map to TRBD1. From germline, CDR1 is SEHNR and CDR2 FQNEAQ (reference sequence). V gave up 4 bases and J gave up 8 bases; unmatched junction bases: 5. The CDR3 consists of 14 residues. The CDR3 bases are TGTGCCAGCAGCTCCACAGGGGATTATTCACCCCTCCACTTT. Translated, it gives CASSSTGDYSPLHF. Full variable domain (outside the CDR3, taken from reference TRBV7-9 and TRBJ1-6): DTGVSQNPRHKITKRGQNVTFRCDPISEHNRLYWYRQTLGQGPEFLTYFQNEAQLEKSRLLSDRFSAERPKGSFSTLEIQRTEQGDSAMYLCASSSTGDYSPLHFGNGTRLTVT.

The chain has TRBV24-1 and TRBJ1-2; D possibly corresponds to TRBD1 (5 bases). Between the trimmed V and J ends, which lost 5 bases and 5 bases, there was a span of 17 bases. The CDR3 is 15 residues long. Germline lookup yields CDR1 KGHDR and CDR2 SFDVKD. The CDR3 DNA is TGTGCCACCAGTGGTACAGGAGCTGGGGGATATGGCTACACCTTC. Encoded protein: CATSGTGAGGYGYTF.

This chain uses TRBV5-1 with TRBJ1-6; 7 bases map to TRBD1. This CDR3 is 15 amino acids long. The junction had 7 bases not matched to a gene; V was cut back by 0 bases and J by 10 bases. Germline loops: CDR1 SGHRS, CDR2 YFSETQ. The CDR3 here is CASSLAGQERSPLHF. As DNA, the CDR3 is TGCGCCAGCAGCTTGGCCGGACAGGAGCGGTCACCCCTCCACTTT.

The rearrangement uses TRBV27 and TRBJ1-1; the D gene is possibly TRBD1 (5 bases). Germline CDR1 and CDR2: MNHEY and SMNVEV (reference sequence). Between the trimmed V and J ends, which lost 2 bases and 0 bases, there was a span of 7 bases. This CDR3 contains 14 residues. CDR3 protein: CASSLAGLNTEAFF. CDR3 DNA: TGTGCCAGCAGTTTAGCGGGACTGAACACTGAAGCTTTCTTT.

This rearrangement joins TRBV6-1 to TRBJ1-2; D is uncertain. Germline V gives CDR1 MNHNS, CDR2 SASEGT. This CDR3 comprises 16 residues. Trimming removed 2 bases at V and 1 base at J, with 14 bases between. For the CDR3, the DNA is TGTGCCAGCAGTGAACGTCAAGGGTTAGGTAACTATGGCTACACCTTC. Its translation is CASSERQGLGNYGYTF.